This is a list of T cell receptor beta chains from one sample in a study of cytomegalovirus exposure and HLA in healthy donors. TCRdb's table, derived via immunoSEQ multiplex PCR, lists solely in-frame clones and lacks some. The profile shows 120,000 or so clones, about four fifths of them singletons. Specimen: PBMCs. The receptors originated from a woman aged 40 to 50 in good health and CMV-seronegative. The CDR3 runs from the conserved cysteine through the conserved F or W. A D gene is named only where the DNA matches it firmly. Clone size is given for some rows only: seen once, a few or many times, or a class if the clone is expanded.

TGTGCCAGCAGACAGGGGTTCACTGAAGCTTTCTTT CASRQGFTEAFF TRBJ1-1 TRBV11-2 . TRBD1
TGTGCCAGTAGTACCAGACAGGGGGAGTACTATGGCTACACCTTC CASSTRQGEYYGYTF TRBJ1-2 TRBV19 once TRBD1
TGTGCCAGCAGCGTAATACCAGGGACCTACGAGCAGTACTTC CASSVIPGTYEQYF TRBJ2-7 TRBV9 . .
TGTGCCAGCAGCTTAACAGGGGGGGCTGAAGCTTTCTTT CASSLTGGAEAFF TRBJ1-1 TRBV7-6 few TRBD1
TGTGCCAGCAGCTTCCACACAGGGGTAACTGAAGCTTTCTTT CASSFHTGVTEAFF TRBJ1-1 TRBV7-9 . TRBD1
TGTGCCAGCAGAGCAACTATTAAAGGAGGGGATACGCAGTATTTT CASRATIKGGDTQYF TRBJ2-3 TRBV2 . .
TGTGCCAGCGGCCAGCGGACAGGGCGATTATACCAAGGGAATGAAAAACTGTTTTTT CASGQRTGRLYQGNEKLFF TRBJ1-4 TRBV14 . TRBD1
TGTGCCATCAAGGGAGGTGGGGATGAAAAACTGTTTTTT CAIKGGGDEKLFF TRBJ1-4 TRBV10-3 few .
TGTGCCACCGAGCCCCGAGGGGGACCCCAAGAGACCCAGTACTTC CATEPRGGPQETQYF TRBJ2-5 TRBV6-1 . .
TGTGCCAGCTCACCACCGGGGACAGGGAGAGAAAAACTGTTTTTT CASSPPGTGREKLFF TRBJ1-4 TRBV18 few TRBD1
TGTGCCAGCTCACCAGGAGGCAGGGGGAGCCAAGAGACCCAGTACTTC CASSPGGRGSQETQYF TRBJ2-5 TRBV18 . TRBD1
TGTGCCAGCAGTTCCACCGGGACAGGGGGCAACGAGCAGTACTTC CASSSTGTGGNEQYF TRBJ2-7 TRBV28 . TRBD1
TGCGCCAGCAGCCGACAGATCAATCAGCCCCAGCATTTT CASSRQINQPQHF TRBJ1-5 TRBV4-3 few .
TGTGCCAGCAGCGCGACAGGTAGCACAGATACGCAGTATTTT CASSATGSTDTQYF TRBJ2-3 TRBV9 . .
TGTGCCAGCAGACCCCGGGACAGAGTCTCTGGGGCCAACGTCCTGACTTTC CASRPRDRVSGANVLTF TRBJ2-6 TRBV2 . TRBD1
TGTGCCAGCAGTGAATTGGAGGGTACTGGAAACACCATATATTTT CASSELEGTGNTIYF TRBJ1-3 TRBV6-1 . .
TGTGCCAGCAGATCACTAGCGGGGTCGCCTATAATGTATTTT CASRSLAGSPIMYF TRBJ2-3 TRBV6-5 . TRBD2
TGTGCCACCAGACCGACTAGCGGGGGGTCAAATGAGCAGTTCTTC CATRPTSGGSNEQFF TRBJ2-1 TRBV27 . TRBD2
TGTGCCAGCAGTTACCGCGGAGAACCCTACGAGCAGTACTTC CASSYRGEPYEQYF TRBJ2-7 TRBV6-6 . .
TGTGCCAGCAGCTCAACAGGGCAGAACTCCTACGAGCAGTACTTC CASSSTGQNSYEQYF TRBJ2-7 TRBV5-4 . .
TGTGCCAGCAGTTGGAACGGGGGGGACTACGAGCAGTACTTC CASSWNGGDYEQYF TRBJ2-7 TRBV2 . TRBD2
TGTGCCAGCTCACCAAGTCCGGGCCAGGGGCACTACGAGCAGTACTTC CASSPSPGQGHYEQYF TRBJ2-7 TRBV18 . .
TGTGCCAGCAGGGGCACAGCAGGGCACAGCAATGAGCAGTTCTTC CASRGTAGHSNEQFF TRBJ2-1 TRBV2 . .
TGCGCCAGCAGCGGCCAAGGACTTTCCTACGAGCAGTACTTC CASSGQGLSYEQYF TRBJ2-7 TRBV5-1 . .
TGTGCCAGCAGTGATTTCCGAGGGCCGGCAGGGAGGGCTGAAGCTTTCTTT CASSDFRGPAGRAEAFF TRBJ1-1 TRBV6-1 . .
TGTGCCTCAACAGGGGCGGGTCAGCCCCAGCATTTT CASTGAGQPQHF TRBJ1-5 TRBV19 . TRBD1
TGTGCCAGCAGCTTAGCGCTGGGCGGGAGGGCTAAAGCTGGTGAGCAGTTCTTC CASSLALGGRAKAGEQFF TRBJ2-1 TRBV7-2 . TRBD2
TGTGCCAGTAGTAAACTCTTAGACACCGGGGAGCTGTTTTTT CASSKLLDTGELFF TRBJ2-2 TRBV19 . .
TGTGCCTCAATGCGGGGAGAGACCCAGTACTTC CASMRGETQYF TRBJ2-5 TRBV30 . .
TGTGCCAGCAGCTTGGGGCACACTGAAGCTTTCTTT CASSLGHTEAFF TRBJ1-1 TRBV5-4 . .
TGTGCCAGTAGTATAGTAAGCCAGGGGGTTTCACCCCTCCACTTT CASSIVSQGVSPLHF TRBJ1-6 TRBV19 . TRBD1
TGTGCCTGGAGTCATACAGGGCGGACTGAAGCTTTCTTT CAWSHTGRTEAFF TRBJ1-1 TRBV30 few .
TGTGCCAGCTCACCACGAGGAGAAAAACTGTTTTTT CASSPRGEKLFF TRBJ1-4 TRBV18 . .
TGTGCCAGCAGTTTAAGAGGGGGTGTTGAAAAACTGTTTTTT CASSLRGGVEKLFF TRBJ1-4 TRBV28 . .
TGTGCCAGCAGCCCCGGACTAGCTATCGGACCCGGGGAGCTGTTTTTT CASSPGLAIGPGELFF TRBJ2-2 TRBV7-2 . TRBD2
TGTGCCAGCAGCGCCACAGGGGCCGGTCAGCCCCAGCATTTT CASSATGAGQPQHF TRBJ1-5 TRBV5-6 few TRBD1
TGTGCCTGGAGTGTAGGGCAGGGGGTCAATCAGCCCCAGCATTTT CAWSVGQGVNQPQHF TRBJ1-5 TRBV30 . TRBD1
TGTGCCAGCGGTGTACAGGGGCGCCTACTATATGGCTACACCTTC CASGVQGRLLYGYTF TRBJ1-2 TRBV28 . TRBD1
TGTGCCACCAGACAGTATGGAAACACCATATATTTT CATRQYGNTIYF TRBJ1-3 TRBV19 once .